Listed here are 21 T cell receptor beta chains from one sample, sequenced in a study of post-analysis software for immune sequencing data. Study findings and constraints: In patients, about 5 TRBV segments were more frequent than in controls, with TRBV5-6, TRBV5-1 and TRBV20-1 among them.

These receptors have no known antigen. Unique-molecular-identifier-tagged TCR beta cDNA libraries were used. TCRdb processed the PCR reads anew with MiXCR; each CDR3 protein has one entry. The sample consists of hundreds of thousands of distinct CDR3 sequences, 25% to 30% of them appearing once. Sample: blood. The receptor source for this set is a girl between 10 and 17 years old with multiple sclerosis.

This rearrangement joins TRBV5-1 to TRBJ1-2, with TRBD1 as a possible D gene (6 bases). Germline V lookup: CDR1 SGHRS, CDR2 YFSETQ. The germline V and J ends were trimmed by 0 bases and 8 bases, with 23 bases remaining between them. This CDR3 has 17 amino acids. CDR3 loop: CASSLGGAVRPEEGYTF. CDR3 DNA: TGCGCCAGCAGCTTGGGGGGGGCCGTTCGGCCCGAGGAGGGCTACACCTTC. Together with reference TRBV5-1 and TRBJ1-2, the CDR3 gives the full variable domain: KAGVTQTPRYLIKTRGQQVTLSCSPISGHRSVSWYQQTPGQGLQFLFEYFSETQRNKGNFPGRFSGRQFSNSRSEMNVSTLELGDSALYLCASSLGGAVRPEEGYTFGSGTRLTVV.

This clonotype was counted a few times. The chain carries TRBV29-1 and TRBJ2-1, with 13 bases matching TRBD2. With 5 bases clipped from V and 9 bases from J, the junction kept 10 bases outside the gene matches. Germline loops: CDR1 SQVTM, CDR2 ANQGSEA. The CDR3 is made up of 15 amino acids. For the CDR3, the DNA is TGCAGCGTTTATGACAGACTAGCGGGAGGTGGTGAGCAGTTCTTC. This sequence encodes CSVYDRLAGGGEQFF.

This rearrangement joins TRBV20-1 to TRBJ1-2; the D is unclear. Looked up from germline, CDR1 is DFQATT and CDR2 is SNEGSKA (reference sequence). The CDR3 totals 10 residues. This CDR3 reads CLGPGDGYTF. CDR3 in DNA: TGCTTGGGTCCGGGTGATGGCTACACCTTC.

The chain carries TRBV5-1 and TRBJ2-7; D may be TRBD1 or TRBD2 (6 bases each). The CDR3 has 14 residues. The germline CDR1 and CDR2 sequences are SGHRS and YFSETQ. The V end lost 3 bases, the J end lost 2 bases, and 12 bases lay between the germline ends. This chain's CDR3 is CASSWTGAPYEQYF. In DNA, the CDR3 is TGCGCCAGCAGCTGGACGGGGGCTCCCTACGAGCAGTACTTC.

This rearrangement joins TRBV7-9 to TRBJ2-3; tentatively, D is TRBD1 (5 bases). Trimming took 5 bases from V and 3 from J, leaving 15 bases between them. The CDR3 runs 15 residues. Germline CDR1 is SEHNR and CDR2 is FQNEAQ (reference sequence). The CDR3 coding sequence is TGTGCCAGCAGCGTGCAGGGATTGTGGACAGATACGCAGTATTTT. Protein product: CASSVQGLWTDTQYF.

This clonotype was seen only once. V and J are TRBV20-1 and TRBJ2-5; 9 bases map to TRBD1. The tail of the sequence fits TRBJ2-7 better, so the J call may be wrong. There are 13 residues in the CDR3. Germline values: CDR1 DFQATT, CDR2 SNEGSKA (reference sequence). The CDR3 DNA sequence: TGCAGTGCGCCGGGACAGGGAGAGGACGAGCAGTACTTC. This sequence encodes CSAPGQGEDEQYF.

Details on this clonotype: A much bigger clone sits one base away, suggesting this may be a read error. The rearrangement joins TRBV13 to TRBJ2-1; TRBD2 matches 8 bases. Germline V gene sequence: CDR1 PRHDT, CDR2 FYEKMQ (reference sequence). With 5 bases clipped from V and 8 bases from J, the junction kept 14 bases outside the gene matches. The CDR3 has 16 amino acids. The CDR3 nucleotides are TGTGCCAGCAGCCCCCGGGGAGCGGGGGCATACGATGAGCAGTTCTTC. Encoded protein: CASSPRGAGAYDEQFF.

In this sample, this clonotype turned up once. J is TRBJ2-5 and V is TRBV9; tentative D call: TRBD2 (6 bases). CDR3 length: 13 amino acids. The germline gives CDR1 SGDLS, CDR2 YYNGEE. Trimming pared 2 bases from V and 7 bases from J, leaving 12 bases between. For the CDR3, the DNA is TGTGCCAGCAGCGTTGGGGGGATGGGGACCCAGTACTTC. Amino acid sequence: CASSVGGMGTQYF.

The chain uses TRBV20-1 and TRBJ2-7; 8 positions match TRBD1. This CDR3 spans 14 amino acids. Germline-derived CDR1 and CDR2 are DFQATT and SNEGSKA (reference sequence). V gave up 6 bases and J gave up 0 bases; unmatched junction bases: 7. In DNA, the CDR3 is TGCAGTGCCAGGGGGACAGGAGCCTCCTACGAGCAGTACTTC. Translating it yields CSARGTGASYEQYF.

This clonotype was recorded a few times. The chain uses TRBV7-2 and TRBJ2-5, with 14 bases identical to TRBD2. CDR1 SGHTA and CDR2 FQGNSA come from the germline V gene. This CDR3 is built from 15 residues. With 0 bases clipped from V and 9 bases from J, the junction kept 3 bases outside the gene matches. The CDR3: CASSLAPGLAGAQYF. CDR3 DNA sequence: TGTGCCAGCAGCTTAGCCCCGGGACTAGCGGGGGCCCAGTACTTC.

This clonotype came up a few times. This chain links TRBV9 with TRBJ1-1; 12 bases agree with TRBD1. CDR1 is SGDLS, CDR2 YYNGEE, per germline. With 3 bases clipped from V and 5 bases from J, the junction kept 2 bases outside the gene matches. This CDR3 spans 14 amino acids. Here the CDR3 DNA reads TGTGCCAGCAGCGCGGGACAGGGGGCAACTGAAGCTTTCTTT. Translated: CASSAGQGATEAFF.

This clonotype appeared a few times. This rearrangement joins TRBV5-5 to TRBJ2-2; the D is unclear. Germline V gives CDR1 SGHKS, CDR2 YYEKEE (reference sequence). The CDR3 is 16 residues long. V lost 4 bases to trimming and J lost 1 base, with 14 bases between them. CDR3 nucleotide sequence: TGTGCCAGCAGCAAAAGCTGGCGACAGAACACCGGGGAGCTGTTTTTT. Translating gives CASSKSWRQNTGELFF.

The chain combines TRBV2 with TRBJ2-7; D assignment may be TRBD1 or TRBD2 (5 bases each). This CDR3 spans 14 amino acids. V was pared by 4 bases and J by 3 bases, with 13 bases between. CDR1 and CDR2 from the germline V gene are SNHLY and FYNNEI. For the CDR3, the DNA is TGTGCCAGCAGTGGTCACGGGACCGACTACGAGCAGTACTTC. This translates into CASSGHGTDYEQYF. Combining the CDR3 with reference TRBV2 and TRBJ2-7 gives the whole variable domain EPEVTQTPSHQVTQMGQEVILRCVPISNHLYFYWYRQILGQKVEFLVSFYNNEISEKSEIFDDQFSVERPDGSNFTLKIRSTKLEDSAMYFCASSGHGTDYEQYFGPGTRLTVT.

The chain joins TRBV20-1 to TRBJ2-5; D unresolved. The J call is doubtful: the DNA matches TRBJ2-7 better. This CDR3 is built from 16 residues. Looked up from germline, CDR1 is DFQATT and CDR2 is SNEGSKA (reference sequence). The CDR3 spells CSARPLGRRLSYEQYF. The CDR3 DNA follows: TGCAGTGCTAGACCCCTGGGTCGGCGGCTCTCCTACGAGCAGTACTTC.

The V call is TRBV5-1, the J call TRBJ1-1, with 8 bases identical to TRBD1. Germline V gives CDR1 SGHRS, CDR2 YFSETQ. The CDR3 loop spans 18 amino acids. Losses at the gene ends were 1 base for V and 0 bases for J; bases not matched to a gene: 11. This CDR3 is CASSLSWWAGGLNTEAFF. CDR3 DNA sequence: TGCGCCAGCAGCTTGTCGTGGTGGGCAGGGGGCTTGAACACTGAAGCTTTCTTT.

This clonotype was observed at least ten times. The chain couples TRBV29-1 to TRBJ2-2; 7 nucleotides match TRBD1. Germline V gene lookup returns CDR1 SQVTM and CDR2 ANQGSEA. V trimming: 7 bases; J trimming: 4 bases; junction bases outside the gene matches: 6. The CDR3 is made up of 13 amino acids. The CDR3 loop reads CSATTGPTGELFF. As DNA, the CDR3 is TGCAGCGCAACGACAGGGCCCACCGGGGAGCTGTTTTTT.

The chain combines TRBV3-1 with TRBJ1-2; possibly TRBD1 for D (5 bases). The CDR3 runs 15 residues. V was trimmed by 7 bases and J by 1 base, leaving 16 bases between them. Germline loops: CDR1 LGHDT, CDR2 YNNKEL (reference sequence). CDR3 region: CASTPFLGGNYGYTF. The CDR3 nucleotides are TGTGCCAGCACGCCCTTCCTTGGGGGTAACTATGGCTACACCTTC.

The chain couples TRBV7-9 to TRBJ1-2; tentative D call: TRBD1 (6 bases). The CDR3 runs to 13 residues. Germline V CDR1 and CDR2: SEHNR, FQNEAQ (reference sequence). V dropped 1 base and J dropped 6 bases, with 9 bases sitting between them. This chain's CDR3 is CASSLGEGDGYTF. The DNA for the CDR3 is TGTGCCAGCAGCTTAGGGGAGGGGGATGGCTACACCTTC. Full variable domain (rest looked up from reference TRBV7-9 and TRBJ1-2): DTGVSQNPRHKITKRGQNVTFRCDPISEHNRLYWYRQTLGQGPEFLTYFQNEAQLEKSRLLSDRFSAERPKGSFSTLEIQRTEQGDSAMYLCASSLGEGDGYTFGSGTRLTVV.

On this clonotype itself: A much more abundant neighbour one base away suggests this may be a read error. This chain connects TRBV6-6 to TRBJ2-5; 8 bases fit TRBD1. The CDR3 has 15 residues. Germline assignment: CDR1 MNHNY and CDR2 SVGAGI (reference sequence). In nucleotides, the CDR3 is TGTGCCAGCAGTTACCAGACAGGGGTCGGAGAGGCCCAGTACTTC. Its protein is CASSYQTGVGEAQYF.

This clonotype has ten or more counts. This chain connects TRBV29-1 to TRBJ2-1; TRBD1 matches 8 bases. From germline, CDR1 is SQVTM and CDR2 ANQGSEA. V gave up 3 bases and J gave up 10 bases; unmatched junction bases: 17. The CDR3 runs 16 residues. For the CDR3, the DNA is TGCAGCGTTGAGTTCCCTGGACAGGGACGGTTATGGGAGCAGTTCTTC. This sequence encodes CSVEFPGQGRLWEQFF.

The genes are TRBV7-9 and TRBJ1-1; D gene uncertain. Germline values: CDR1 SEHNR, CDR2 FQNEAQ (reference sequence). V lost 5 bases, J lost 8 bases, and 15 bases lay in between. The CDR3 length is 13 residues. The CDR3 protein is CASSPRVAAEAFF. As DNA, the CDR3 is TGTGCCAGCAGCCCCCGAGTGGCAGCGGAAGCTTTCTTT.